The 27 T cell receptor beta chains below all came from one sample that was sequenced in a study of T cell responses to AZD1222 COVID-19 vaccine. Only in-frame clones appear in the TCRdb table, and some are missing; sequencing was by immunoSEQ multiplex PCR. The sample contains around 160,000 clones, around nine tenths of which appear only once. The sample consisted of peripheral blood, taken on day 0 of AZD1222 vaccination. The source of these receptors is an adult in good health.

The count of this clone is one. This chain connects TRBV9 to TRBJ2-5; weak D call: TRBD2 (6 bases). V lost 0 bases and J 1 base, leaving 7 bases between the germline ends. This CDR3 has 14 amino acids. Germline V gene lookup returns CDR1 SGDLS and CDR2 YYNGEE. The CDR3 region is CASSVGTIQETQYF. The CDR3 nucleotides read TGTGCCAGCAGCGTAGGGACTATCCAAGAGACCCAGTACTTC. The complete variable domain, with remaining parts taken from reference TRBV9 and TRBJ2-5, reads DSGVTQTPKHLITATGQRVTLRCSPRSGDLSVYWYQQSLDQGLQFLIQYYNGEERAKGNILERFSAQQFPDLHSELNLSSLELGDSALYFCASSVGTIQETQYFGPGTRLLVL.

The chain employs TRBV10-3 and TRBJ1-2; no reliable D call. Germline-derived CDR1 and CDR2 are ENHRY and SYGVKD. The length of the CDR3 is 17 residues. V lost 5 bases, J lost 8 bases, and 27 bases lay in between. This CDR3 reads CAISSTDGAILLGGYTF. CDR3 sequence (DNA): TGTGCCATCAGTTCAACGGACGGTGCTATACTATTGGGGGGCTACACCTTC.

The chain has TRBV6-2 or TRBV6-3 and TRBJ2-3; D may be TRBD2 (6 bases). The germline V gene encodes CDR1 MNHEY and CDR2 SVGEGT. The CDR3 loop spans 15 amino acids. V shed 5 bases and J shed 5 bases, with 17 bases lying between them. This CDR3 reads CASSPTPGERDTQYF. CDR3 nucleotide sequence: TGTGCCAGCAGTCCCACACCGGGAGAGCGAGATACGCAGTATTTT.

This sequence joins TRBV28 and TRBJ2-7, with D perhaps matching TRBD2 (5 bases). The length of the CDR3 is 13 residues. From germline, CDR1 is MDHEN and CDR2 SYDVKM. V lost 5 bases and J lost 1, with 9 bases in between. The CDR3 loop reads CASSGDYSYEQYF. The CDR3 DNA reads TGTGCCAGCAGTGGCGACTATTCCTACGAGCAGTACTTC.

This clone occurred once. The rearrangement joins TRBV19 to TRBJ2-1; D remains ambiguous. CDR3 length: 15 residues. The V end was cut by 5 bases, the J end by 7 bases, with 18 bases between. The germline gives CDR1 LNHDA, CDR2 SQIVND (reference sequence). CDR3 amino acids: CASSFSQYGINEQFF. The DNA of the CDR3 is TGTGCCAGTAGTTTCTCTCAGTATGGCATAAATGAGCAGTTCTTC.

This clone was observed once. The chain uses TRBV4-2 and TRBJ2-2, with a possible D match to TRBD2 (5 bases). V was shortened by 0 bases and J by 4 bases, with 15 bases between the two germline ends. The CDR3 is 17 amino acids. Germline CDR1 and CDR2: LGHNA and YNFKEQ. This chain's CDR3 is CASSQEYRSAGTGELFF. The CDR3 nucleotides are TGTGCCAGCAGCCAAGAGTACCGAAGCGCGGGCACCGGGGAGCTGTTTTTT.

This clone appeared a few times. The chain joins TRBV7-3 to TRBJ2-2; no definite D call. Germline assignment: CDR1 SGHTA and CDR2 FQGTGA. Trimming took off 6 bases at V and 2 bases at J, with 10 bases between the two ends. The CDR3 spans 14 residues. CDR3 region: CASSMGPNTGELFF. The CDR3 DNA reads as TGTGCCAGCAGTATGGGCCCTAACACCGGGGAGCTGTTTTTT.

This sequence joins TRBV10-3 and TRBJ2-7; D may be TRBD1 or TRBD2 (5 bases each). Looked up from germline, CDR1 is ENHRY and CDR2 is SYGVKD. The V end lost 7 bases, the J end lost 7 bases, and 17 bases lay between the germline ends. CDR3 length: 13 amino acids. The CDR3 loop is CAINSDSDYEQYF. CDR3 in DNA: TGTGCCATCAATTCCGACAGTGACTATGAGCAGTACTTC.

V is TRBV7-2 and J is TRBJ1-6, with 7 nucleotides matching TRBD1. V dropped 4 bases and J dropped 14; count of bases not matched to a gene: 8. This CDR3 has 13 residues. Germline V gene sequence: CDR1 SGHTA, CDR2 FQGNSA. The CDR3 region is CASSSGTDFTLHF. DNA of the CDR3: TGTGCCAGCAGCTCGGGGACAGACTTCACCCTCCACTTT.

V usage is TRBV5-1 and J usage is TRBJ1-2; 7 positions agree with TRBD1. The V and J ends lost 0 bases and 6 bases, in that order; junction bases with no gene match: 5. CDR1 SGHRS and CDR2 YFSETQ come from the germline V gene. CDR3 length equals 14 residues. The CDR3 DNA reads as TGCGCCAGCAGCTTGGCCTCTCAGGGGGATGGCTACACCTTC. Translation gives CASSLASQGDGYTF.

The V and J genes are TRBV4-3 and TRBJ1-2; no clear D. Trimming removed 0 bases from V and 4 bases from J, with 18 bases in between. This CDR3 has 17 amino acids. Germline values: CDR1 LGHNA, CDR2 YSLEER. CDR3 sequence (DNA): TGCGCCAGCAGCCAAGACGAGAGCAACAGCCCTTTCTATGGCTACACCTTC. This codes for CASSQDESNSPFYGYTF.

This clone was picked up one time. The chain has TRBV28 and TRBJ1-2, with D uncertain. Trimming pared 8 bases from V and 2 bases from J, leaving 9 bases between. This CDR3 region has 12 residues. Germline loops: CDR1 MDHEN, CDR2 SYDVKM. The CDR3 is CASFSLNYGYTF. The CDR3 DNA reads TGTGCCAGCTTCAGCTTAAACTATGGCTACACCTTC.

The chain has TRBV4-3 and TRBJ2-4; a weak D match, TRBD1 (6 bases). CDR3 size: 15 residues. Germline V CDR1 and CDR2: LGHNA, YSLEER. V dropped 4 bases and J dropped 8 bases, with 18 bases sitting between them. This CDR3 reads CASSPRLQGLDIQYF. The CDR3 nucleotides read TGCGCCAGCAGCCCAAGGCTGCAGGGGTTGGACATTCAGTACTTC.

This clone was picked up one time. J is TRBJ1-6 and V is TRBV27, with D unclear. The ends were cut back, 3 bases at V and 7 bases at J, with 16 bases in the middle. This CDR3 region has 16 residues. Germline values: CDR1 MNHEY, CDR2 SMNVEV (reference sequence). The CDR3 is CASSLSAGNTNSPLHF. Written as DNA, the CDR3 is TGTGCCAGCAGTTTGTCCGCCGGGAACACAAATTCACCCCTCCACTTT.

The rearrangement uses TRBV6-5 and TRBJ1-5, with a weak D call TRBD1 (5 bases). This CDR3 region has 12 residues. Trimming removed 5 bases at V and 4 bases at J, with 6 bases between. Germline V gene lookup returns CDR1 MNHEY and CDR2 SVGAGI. In DNA, the CDR3 is TGTGCCAGCAGTACAGGTAATCAGCCCCAGCATTTT. As protein: CASSTGNQPQHF.

DNA of the CDR3: TGTGCCAGCAGTACCCGACAGGGGGCGGAGACCCAGTACTTC. Translation: CASSTRQGAETQYF. The J gene is TRBJ2-5, the V gene TRBV28; 10 positions match TRBD1. V gave up 5 bases and J gave up 5 bases; unmatched junction bases: 5. Germline V gives CDR1 MDHEN, CDR2 SYDVKM. CDR3 size: 14 residues.

A single count supports this clone. The chain is built from TRBV2 and TRBJ2-3; 7 bases agree with TRBD1. J gave up 5 bases and V 1 base, and 9 bases lay outside the gene matches. The CDR3 contains 16 residues. Per germline, CDR1 SNHLY and CDR2 FYNNEI. The CDR3 loop is CASSEGGGFDGDTQYF. Here the CDR3 DNA reads TGTGCCAGCAGTGAAGGAGGGGGCTTTGATGGAGATACGCAGTATTTT.

This chain uses TRBV4-3 with TRBJ2-2; D is unresolved. The CDR3 is 16 amino acids. CDR1 and CDR2 from the germline V gene are LGHNA and YSLEER. V gave up 1 base and J gave up 1 base, with 10 bases separating them. CDR3 sequence (DNA): TGCGCCAGCAGCCAAGTCATATTGCGGAACACCGGGGAGCTGTTTTTT. Its protein is CASSQVILRNTGELFF.

This clone was counted a single time. The rearrangement joins TRBV6-2 or TRBV6-3 to TRBJ2-1; D remains unclear. Germline assignment: CDR1 MNHEY and CDR2 SVGEGT. The V and J ends lost 5 bases and 5 bases respectively, with 4 bases between them. The CDR3 contains 11 residues. The CDR3: CASSQNNEQFF. The CDR3 DNA reads as TGTGCCAGCAGTCAAAACAATGAGCAGTTCTTC.

This clone has more than one count but fewer than ten. The V and J genes are TRBV6-4 and TRBJ2-2, with 9 bases aligning to TRBD1. This CDR3 comprises 15 residues. The V and J ends lost 5 bases and 2 bases, in that order; junction bases with no gene match: 3. The germline gives CDR1 MRHNA, CDR2 SNTAGT. CDR3 in DNA: TGTGCCAGCAGTCCGGGACAGGGAAACACCGGGGAGCTGTTTTTT. This encodes CASSPGQGNTGELFF.

This clone was counted only a few times. The rearrangement links TRBV28 to TRBJ1-3; possible D gene TRBD1, 6 bases. Trimming took 9 bases from V and 4 from J, leaving 22 bases between them. Germline CDR1 MDHEN, CDR2 SYDVKM. The CDR3 consists of 16 residues. CDR3 sequence reads: CASSKPHQGLGNTIYF. CDR3 in DNA: TGTGCCAGTTCTAAGCCGCATCAGGGGTTGGGAAACACCATATATTTT. Together with reference TRBV28 and TRBJ1-3, the CDR3 gives the full variable domain: DVKVTQSSRYLVKRTGEKVFLECVQDMDHENMFWYRQDPGLGLRLIYFSYDVKMKEKGDIPEGYSVSREKKERFSLILESASTNQTSMYLCASSKPHQGLGNTIYFGEGSWLTVV.

This chain uses TRBV9 with TRBJ1-4, with 8 bases identical to TRBD1. This CDR3 spans 15 amino acids. The germline CDR1 and CDR2 sequences are SGDLS and YYNGEE. V was pared by 4 bases and J by 7 bases, with 9 bases of the junction left unmatched. CDR3 sequence (DNA): TGTGCCAGCAGCCCTACAGGGGGGAGGATTGAAAAACTGTTTTTT. Its translation is CASSPTGGRIEKLFF.

The chain carries TRBV7-9 and TRBJ1-6; D gene uncertain. V was clipped by 2 bases and J by 9 bases, with 11 bases between them. The CDR3 runs 14 residues. CDR1 and CDR2 from the germline V gene are SEHNR and FQNEAQ (reference sequence). The CDR3: CASSLSPLGSPLHF. The DNA of the CDR3 is TGTGCCAGCAGCTTATCCCCATTGGGTTCACCCCTCCACTTT. Variable domain in full (rest from reference TRBV7-9 and TRBJ1-6): DTGVSQNPRHKITKRGQNVTFRCDPISEHNRLYWYRQTLGQGPEFLTYFQNEAQLEKSRLLSDRFSAERPKGSFSTLEIQRTEQGDSAMYLCASSLSPLGSPLHFGNGTRLTVT.

The chain links TRBV3-1 (or the pseudogene TRBV3-2) to TRBJ2-7; 7 bases are shared with TRBD1. With V trimmed by 3 bases and J by 1 base, 6 bases remained unmatched. The CDR3 is 15 amino acids. In germline, CDR1 is LGHDT, CDR2 YNNKEL (reference sequence). Here the CDR3 reads CASSQTTGESYEQYF. The CDR3 bases are TGTGCCAGCAGCCAGACCACAGGGGAATCCTACGAGCAGTACTTC.

The gene calls are TRBV5-8 and TRBJ1-2; 7 nucleotides match TRBD1. Germline values: CDR1 SGHTS, CDR2 YDEGEE. V lost 6 bases, J lost 4 bases, and 12 bases stayed unmatched. The CDR3 runs 15 residues. The CDR3: CASINNRDRLYGYTF. In nucleotides, the CDR3 is TGTGCCAGCATCAACAACCGGGACAGACTCTATGGCTACACCTTC. Full variable domain (rest looked up from reference TRBV5-8 and TRBJ1-2): EAGVTQSPTHLIKTRGQQATLRCSPISGHTSVYWYQQALGLGLQFLLWYDEGEERNRGNFPPRFSGRQFPNYSSELNVNALELEDSALYLCASINNRDRLYGYTFGSGTRLTVV.

CDR3 coding DNA: TGCGCCAGCAGCCACACGCATAACTATGGCTACACCTTC. Encoded protein: CASSHTHNYGYTF. The chain employs TRBV4-1 and TRBJ1-2; D is uncertain. The CDR3 is made up of 13 amino acids. Trimming took 3 bases from V and 1 from J, leaving 6 bases between them. Germline V gene data show CDR1 as MGHRA and CDR2 as YSYEKL.

The V call is TRBV9, the J call TRBJ2-1, with D hard to call. Germline CDR1 reads SGDLS; CDR2 reads YYNGEE. The CDR3 is made up of 15 amino acids. The V end lost 0 bases, the J end lost 0 bases, and 7 bases lay between the germline ends. The CDR3 region is CASSVARSSYNEQFF. The CDR3 coding sequence is TGTGCCAGCAGCGTAGCGCGGAGCTCCTACAATGAGCAGTTCTTC.